A single sample is the source of the 27 T cell receptor beta chains below, sequenced in a study of blood T cells in healthy people across ages. A second PCR, run for roughly 7 to 11 cycles, used a sample-barcoded 5' primer plus a J-beta primer mix. In TCRdb, the 5' RACE reads were re-called with MiXCR into one record per CDR3 protein. The table lists over 950,000 distinct CDR3 sequences, 35% to 40% of them singletons. Sequencing was carried out using blood. These receptors were taken from a man in his late teens or twenties in good health.

The chain has TRBV7-2 and TRBJ1-6; D is perhaps TRBD1 (6 bases). Germline assignment: CDR1 SGHTA and CDR2 FQGNSA. V lost 2 bases, J lost 5 bases, and 13 bases lay in between. This CDR3 comprises 16 residues. The CDR3, as DNA: TGTGCCAGCAGCTTACGGGGGCCGACGAATAATTCACCCCTCCACTTT. This translates into CASSLRGPTNNSPLHF.

A word on this clonotype: Given a much more abundant clone one base away, this may be a read error. This chain links TRBV5-1 with TRBJ1-1; tentative D call: TRBD1 (5 bases). Germline V gene sequence: CDR1 SGHRS, CDR2 YFSETQ. V lost 0 bases to trimming and J lost 7 bases, with 7 bases between them. The CDR3 loop spans 12 amino acids. For the CDR3, the DNA is TGCGCCAGCAGCTTGGCAGGACATGAAGCTTTCTTT. This codes for CASSLAGHEAFF.

V and J are TRBV20-1 and TRBJ2-7; 8 nucleotides line up with TRBD1. V lost 4 bases, J lost 3 bases, and 14 bases stayed unmatched. The CDR3 runs 16 residues. CDR1 and CDR2 (germline): DFQATT, SNEGSKA (reference sequence). CDR3 nucleotide sequence: TGCAGTGCTACCCCGGACAGGGAAGCTAACCGCTACGAGCAGTACTTC. It specifies CSATPDREANRYEQYF.

The chain recombines TRBV4-1 with TRBJ1-5; 8 bases line up with TRBD1. The germline CDR1 and CDR2 sequences are MGHRA and YSYEKL. CDR3 length: 16 amino acids. The V and J ends lost 3 bases and 0 bases, in that order; junction bases with no gene match: 4. DNA of the CDR3: TGCGCCAGCAGCCAGGGGACAGGAATTAGCAATCAGCCCCAGCATTTT. Its translation: CASSQGTGISNQPQHF.

This chain uses TRBV2 with TRBJ1-1, with 7 nucleotides matching TRBD1. After removal of 9 bases from V and 3 bases from J, the junction contained 10 bases not matched to a gene. The CDR3 is 14 amino acids. Per the germline V gene, CDR1 is SNHLY and CDR2 is FYNNEI. For the CDR3, the DNA is TGTGCCAGTCGCCAGGGGGGGTCGTACACTGAAGCTTTCTTT. Residues: CASRQGGSYTEAFF.

This clonotype was observed a few times. This chain connects TRBV6-2 or TRBV6-3 to TRBJ2-2, with 11 nucleotides matching TRBD2. Germline V gene data show CDR1 as MNHEY and CDR2 as SVGEGT. Trimming took 6 bases from V and 7 from J; bases not matched to a gene: 4. The CDR3 covers 14 residues. This CDR3 is CASSRLAGGGELFF. The DNA for the CDR3 is TGTGCCAGCAGCCGTCTAGCGGGGGGCGGGGAGCTGTTTTTT.

Concerning this clonotype itself: Given a much more abundant clone one base away, this may be a read error. The chain uses TRBV29-1 and TRBJ2-1; 8 bases are a match to TRBD1. Judging by the DNA end, TRBJ2-7 fits better; the J call may be wrong. The CDR3 has 14 amino acids. Per germline, CDR1 SQVTM and CDR2 ANQGSEA. The CDR3 here is CSAPGTGDYNEQYF. CDR3 nucleotides: TGCAGCGCCCCCGGGACAGGTGATTACAATGAGCAGTACTTC.

In this sample, this clonotype turned up a few times. The chain links TRBV20-1 to TRBJ1-6; D is undetermined. The CDR3 totals 15 residues. Germline CDR1 reads DFQATT; CDR2 reads SNEGSKA (reference sequence). With 0 bases removed from V and 8 bases from J, the gap between germline ends came to 14 bases. The DNA for the CDR3 is TGCAGTGCTAGAGATAGGGCCAGATTTTATTCACCCCTCCACTTT. Its protein is CSARDRARFYSPLHF.

The chain carries TRBV5-1 and TRBJ1-6; D perhaps matches TRBD1 (5 bases). With 0 bases removed from V and 7 bases from J, the gap between germline ends came to 17 bases. The CDR3 consists of 17 residues. The germline gives CDR1 SGHRS, CDR2 YFSETQ. The CDR3 region has the DNA TGCGCCAGCAGCTTGGAGGGTAAGGGACCGACAAATTCACCCCTCCACTTT. It yields the protein CASSLEGKGPTNSPLHF. Full variable domain (outside the CDR3, taken from reference TRBV5-1 and TRBJ1-6): KAGVTQTPRYLIKTRGQQVTLSCSPISGHRSVSWYQQTPGQGLQFLFEYFSETQRNKGNFPGRFSGRQFSNSRSEMNVSTLELGDSALYLCASSLEGKGPTNSPLHFGNGTRLTVT.

This clonotype was picked up a small number of times. The gene calls are TRBV28 and TRBJ2-1; D is uncertain. CDR1 and CDR2 (germline): MDHEN, SYDVKM. This CDR3 region has 18 residues. Trimming pared 5 bases from V and 4 bases from J, leaving 24 bases between. CDR3 sequence reads: CASSDPTITTSNYNEQFF. In DNA form, the CDR3 reads TGTGCCAGCAGTGACCCGACGATAACGACGAGTAATTACAATGAGCAGTTCTTC.

The chain links TRBV6-5 to TRBJ2-1, with 8 bases matching TRBD2. J was trimmed by 5 bases and V by 0 bases; bases with no gene match: 9. Germline V gives CDR1 MNHEY, CDR2 SVGAGI. The CDR3 extends over 17 amino acids. CDR3 protein: CASSYSRSLAENNEQFF. CDR3 DNA sequence: TGTGCCAGCAGTTACTCCAGGTCACTAGCGGAGAACAATGAGCAGTTCTTC.

There are a few counts of this clonotype. V usage is TRBV6-2 or TRBV6-3 and J usage is TRBJ1-1; 11 nucleotides line up with TRBD1. Germline V CDR1 and CDR2: MNHEY, SVGEGT. Trimming removed 6 bases from V and 4 bases from J; junction bases left unmatched: 7. The CDR3 is 15 amino acids. In nucleotides, the CDR3 is TGTGCCAGCAGCCCCGGGACAGGGGGGTGCACTGAAGCTTTCTTT. Encoded protein: CASSPGTGGCTEAFF.

The CDR3 reads CASSPRQTTGELFF. The CDR3 DNA reads as TGTGCCAGCTCCCCCCGCCAGACCACCGGGGAGCTGTTTTTT. The gene calls are TRBV6-1 and TRBJ2-2; D is uncertain. Germline assignment: CDR1 MNHNS and CDR2 SASEGT. V was trimmed by 8 bases and J by 4 bases, leaving 14 bases between them. This CDR3 is built from 14 residues.

V gene TRBV6-6 combines with J gene TRBJ1-2; 12 nucleotides match TRBD1. CDR1 is MNHNY, CDR2 SVGAGI, per germline (reference sequence). The CDR3 sequence is 15 residues long. V shed 7 bases and J 6 bases; nucleotides not matched to a gene: 9. The DNA of the CDR3 is TGTGCCAGCACTCCCAGGGACAGGGGGCTTAATGGCTACACCTTC. It translates to CASTPRDRGLNGYTF.

The genes are TRBV13 and TRBJ1-6; a possible D gene is TRBD1 (5 bases). The length of the CDR3 is 16 residues. Looked up from germline, CDR1 is PRHDT and CDR2 is FYEKMQ (reference sequence). Trimming pared 5 bases from V and 10 bases from J, leaving 21 bases between. CDR3 residues: CASSNWGGEGESPLHF. The CDR3 DNA sequence: TGTGCCAGCAGCAATTGGGGAGGGGAAGGTGAATCACCCCTCCACTTT.

As regards this clonotype: A much larger clone differs by one base, so this may be a read error. The gene calls are TRBV5-1 and TRBJ2-3; D is possibly TRBD2 (6 bases). The V end was cut by 3 bases, the J end by 0 bases, with 11 bases between. The CDR3 is made up of 15 amino acids. Germline CDR1 reads SGHRS; CDR2 reads YFSETQ. Written as DNA, the CDR3 is TGCGCCAGCAGCTGTGGGGGGACTAGCACAGATACGCAGTATTTT. This sequence encodes CASSCGGTSTDTQYF.

This rearrangement joins TRBV6-2 or TRBV6-3 to TRBJ2-5, with D unresolved. CDR3 length equals 12 residues. Germline V gene lookup returns CDR1 MNHEY and CDR2 SVGEGT. V was shortened by 8 bases and J by 7 bases, with 14 bases between the two germline ends. The CDR3 here is CASLSVWGTQYF. Written as DNA, the CDR3 is TGTGCCAGCCTAAGTGTCTGGGGGACCCAGTACTTC.

This chain connects TRBV28 to TRBJ2-7; perhaps TRBD2 as D (6 bases). Trimming took 4 bases from V and 1 from J, leaving 17 bases between them. Germline CDR1 and CDR2: MDHEN and SYDVKM. This CDR3 has 16 residues. CDR3 nucleotide sequence: TGTGCCAGCAGTTCTGTGGGGGGACTCCCGTCCTACGAGCAGTACTTC. Protein sequence: CASSSVGGLPSYEQYF.

This clonotype showed up just a few times. This chain connects TRBV20-1 to TRBJ2-3; 10 nucleotides match TRBD2. CDR1 is DFQATT and CDR2 is SNEGSKA in the germline V gene (reference sequence). V shed 4 bases and J 5 bases; nucleotides not matched to a gene: 12. CDR3 size: 16 residues. Here the CDR3 reads CSAMGLAGVRGDTQYF. The CDR3 DNA reads TGCAGTGCTATGGGTCTAGCGGGGGTCCGGGGAGATACGCAGTATTTT.

There are a few counts of this clonotype. For the CDR3, the DNA is TGTGCCAGCAGCGTAGGAGGCAGGGTGACAGATACGCAGTATTTT. Encoded protein: CASSVGGRVTDTQYF. The rearrangement links TRBV9 to TRBJ2-3, with a tentative D call TRBD1 (5 bases). This CDR3 is built from 15 residues. Per germline, CDR1 SGDLS and CDR2 YYNGEE. Between the trimmed V and J ends, which lost 0 bases and 3 bases, there was a span of 11 bases.

The chain carries TRBV12-3 or TRBV12-4 and TRBJ1-5; D is unresolved. The germline V and J ends were trimmed by 1 base and 6 bases, with 13 bases remaining between them. This CDR3 comprises 15 residues. The CDR3 is CASSLGRRESQPQHF. Here the CDR3 DNA reads TGTGCCAGCAGTTTAGGTCGGCGGGAAAGTCAGCCCCAGCATTTT.

On this clonotype itself: Mismatch with germline at one junction end may stem from a read error. The chain carries TRBV13 and TRBJ1-1; D is unresolved. There are 15 residues in the CDR3. CDR1 PRHDT and CDR2 FYEKMQ come from the germline V gene (reference sequence). The CDR3 DNA is TGCGCCAGCAGCCCCCGGGGTAAGGCGAACACTGAAGCTTTCTTT. It translates to CASSPRGKANTEAFF.

This clonotype was seen more than once but under ten times. The CDR3 loop is CASSYSDRGRSGANVLTF. In DNA, the CDR3 is TGTGCCAGCAGTTACTCGGACAGGGGGCGATCAGGGGCCAACGTCCTGACTTTC. The chain joins TRBV6-5 to TRBJ2-6, with 11 positions matching TRBD1. J was trimmed by 4 bases and V by 0 bases; bases with no gene match: 5. Germline V gives CDR1 MNHEY, CDR2 SVGAGI. The CDR3 sequence is 18 residues long.

The chain uses TRBV20-1 and TRBJ1-2, with 8 bases fitting TRBD1. CDR3 length: 14 amino acids. The J segment lost 7 bases and the V segment lost 3 bases, leaving 10 bases of the junction unmatched. In germline, CDR1 is DFQATT, CDR2 SNEGSKA (reference sequence). In DNA, the CDR3 is TGCAGTGCTAGTGGGAACAGGGGGATGGGTGGCTACACCTTC. Its protein is CSASGNRGMGGYTF.

A few counts support this clonotype. The CDR3 here is CASSEKGSGWGYNEQFF. CDR3 nucleotides: TGTGCCAGCAGTGAAAAGGGTTCGGGATGGGGATACAATGAGCAGTTCTTC. This sequence joins TRBV25-1 and TRBJ2-1, with D perhaps TRBD2 (5 bases). V dropped 2 bases and J dropped 4 bases, with 18 bases sitting between them. The CDR3 runs to 17 residues. Germline lookup yields CDR1 MGHDK and CDR2 SYGVNS.

The chain has TRBV7-2 and TRBJ1-5; the D gene is possibly TRBD1 (5 bases). V was pared by 2 bases and J by 11 bases, with 16 bases between. From germline, CDR1 is SGHTA and CDR2 FQGNSA. CDR3 length: 14 amino acids. The CDR3 nucleotides read TGTGCCAGCAGCTTACGAGGAGGGACGTCAGCCCAGCATTTT. It is translated as CASSLRGGTSAQHF.

This chain connects TRBV6-2 or TRBV6-3 to TRBJ1-1, with 11 bases that match TRBD1. Germline V gives CDR1 MNHEY, CDR2 SVGEGT. J gave up 7 bases and V 8 bases, and 15 bases lay outside the gene matches. The CDR3 loop spans 16 amino acids. For the CDR3, the DNA is TGTGCCAGCGCCTACCGGGACAGGGGGTATTATGGTGAAGCTTTCTTT. Translation: CASAYRDRGYYGEAFF.